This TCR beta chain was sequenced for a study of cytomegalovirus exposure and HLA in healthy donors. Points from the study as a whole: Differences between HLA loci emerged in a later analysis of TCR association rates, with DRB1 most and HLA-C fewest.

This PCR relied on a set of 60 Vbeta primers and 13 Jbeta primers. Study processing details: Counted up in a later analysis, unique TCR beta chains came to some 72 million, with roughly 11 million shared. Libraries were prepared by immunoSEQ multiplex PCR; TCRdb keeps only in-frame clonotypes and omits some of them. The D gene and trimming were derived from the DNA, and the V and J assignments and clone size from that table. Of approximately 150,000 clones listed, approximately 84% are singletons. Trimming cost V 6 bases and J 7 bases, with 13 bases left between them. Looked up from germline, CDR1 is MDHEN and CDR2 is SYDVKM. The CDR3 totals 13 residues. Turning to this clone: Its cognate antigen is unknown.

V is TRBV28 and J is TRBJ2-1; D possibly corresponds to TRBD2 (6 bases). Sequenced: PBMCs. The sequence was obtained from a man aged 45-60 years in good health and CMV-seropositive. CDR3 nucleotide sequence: TGTGCCAGCAGCCTTCTGGGACTGAATGAGCAGTTCTTC. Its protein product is CASSLLGLNEQFF.